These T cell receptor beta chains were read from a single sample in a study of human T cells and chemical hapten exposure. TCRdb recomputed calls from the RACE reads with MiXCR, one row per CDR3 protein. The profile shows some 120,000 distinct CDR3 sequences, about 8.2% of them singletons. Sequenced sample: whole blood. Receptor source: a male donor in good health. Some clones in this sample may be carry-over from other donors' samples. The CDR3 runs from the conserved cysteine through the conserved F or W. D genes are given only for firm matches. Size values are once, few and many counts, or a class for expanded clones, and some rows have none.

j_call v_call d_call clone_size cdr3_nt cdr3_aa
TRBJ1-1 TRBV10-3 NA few TGTGCCATCAAGGGGACGAACACTGAAGCTTTCTTT CAIKGTNTEAFF
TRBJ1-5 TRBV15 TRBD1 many TGTGCCACCAGCAGAGCCCCAGGGGGCAACCAGCCCCAGCATTTT CATSRAPGGNQPQHF
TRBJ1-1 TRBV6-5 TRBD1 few TGTGCCAGCAGTTATGGACAGGGCGGTGAAGCTTTCTTT CASSYGQGGEAFF
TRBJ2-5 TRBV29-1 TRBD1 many TGCAGCGTTGAAGGAGGGACAGGGGGGGACCTGGAGACCCAGTACTTC CSVEGGTGGDLETQYF
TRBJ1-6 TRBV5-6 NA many TGTGCCAGCAGCTTGGATGGTATCGGGGAGAATTCACCCCTCCACTTT CASSLDGIGENSPLHF
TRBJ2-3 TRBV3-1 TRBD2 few TGTGCCAGCAGCCAAGGGGCGGGAGGGCCCCGCACAGATACGCAGTATTTT CASSQGAGGPRTDTQYF
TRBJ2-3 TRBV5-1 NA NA TGCGCCAGCAGCTTGGCGGACGGGGGCACGAGCACAGATACGCAGTATTTT CASSLADGGTSTDTQYF
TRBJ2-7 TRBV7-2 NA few TGTGCCAGCAGCCCCAACCCAAACTACGAGCAGTACTTC CASSPNPNYEQYF
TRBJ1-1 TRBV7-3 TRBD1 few TGTGCCAGCAGCCCTCTACAGGGGGGGACTGAAGCTTTCTTT CASSPLQGGTEAFF
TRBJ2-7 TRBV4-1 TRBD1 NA TGCGCCAGCAGCCCACCGACAGGGTCTTATGTGGACGAGCAGTACTTC CASSPPTGSYVDEQYF
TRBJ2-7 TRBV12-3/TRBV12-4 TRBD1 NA TGTGCCAGCAGCGCGACAGGGTTGGAAGAGCAGTACTTC CASSATGLEEQYF
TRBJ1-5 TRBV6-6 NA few TGTGCCAGCAGTTACAATCTGGGGGGAGGCAATCAGCCCCAGCATTTT CASSYNLGGGNQPQHF
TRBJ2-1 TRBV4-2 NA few TGTGCCAGCAGCCCAAAAATGGGCCCCGCGAGGCCCTACAATGAGCAGTTCTTC CASSPKMGPARPYNEQFF
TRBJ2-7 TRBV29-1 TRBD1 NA TGCAGCGTTGTGTTTCGGGCAGGGGGCTACGAGCAGTACTTC CSVVFRAGGYEQYF
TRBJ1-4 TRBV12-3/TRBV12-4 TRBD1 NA TGTGCCAGCAGTCGGACAGGAGGGGATGAAAAACTGTTTTTT CASSRTGGDEKLFF
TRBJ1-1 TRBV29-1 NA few TGCAGCGTTGTTGAATCAGGGGCCCCGTCCTCCGAAGCTTTCTTT CSVVESGAPSSEAFF
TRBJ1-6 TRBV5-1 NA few TGCGCCAGCAGCTCCGGGCCCGTTAATTCACCCCTCCACTTT CASSSGPVNSPLHF
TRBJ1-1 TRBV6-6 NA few TGTGCCAGCAGTTACGGGTTCGGGAACACTGAAGCTTTCTTT CASSYGFGNTEAFF
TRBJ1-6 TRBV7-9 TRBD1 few TGTGCCAGCAGCTTAGAGGGGACAGATTCACCCCTCCACTTT CASSLEGTDSPLHF
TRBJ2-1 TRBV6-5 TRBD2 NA TGTGCCAGCAGACCCGGACTAGCGGGAAGTATTTACAATGAGCAGTTCTTC CASRPGLAGSIYNEQFF
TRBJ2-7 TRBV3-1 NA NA TGTGCCAGCAGCCAGGAGAGGGTGTCAGCCTACGAGCAGTACTTC CASSQERVSAYEQYF
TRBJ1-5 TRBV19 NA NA TGTGCCAGTAGTAGCGGGACGGGATATAGCAATCAGCCCCAGCATTTT CASSSGTGYSNQPQHF
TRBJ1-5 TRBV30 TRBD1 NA TGTGCCTGGAGTGGGGACAGGGGCTACAATCAGCCCCAGCATTTT CAWSGDRGYNQPQHF
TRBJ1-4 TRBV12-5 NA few TGTGCTAGTGGAGAAGGACAGCGGCAGAAGGGGGAAAAACTGTTTTTT CASGEGQRQKGEKLFF
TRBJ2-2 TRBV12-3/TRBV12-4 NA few TGTGCCAGCAGTTCAAGGACTATACGCACCGGGGAGCTGTTTTTT CASSSRTIRTGELFF
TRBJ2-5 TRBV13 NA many TGTGCCAGCAGCTTAAACGGCAGAATGGAAGAGACCCAGTACTTC CASSLNGRMEETQYF
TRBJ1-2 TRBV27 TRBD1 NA TGTGCCAGCAGTTTCCCAGGGGGTTATGGCTACACCTTC CASSFPGGYGYTF
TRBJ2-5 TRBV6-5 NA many TGTGCCAGCAGCGACCTAGTGGGAGAGACCCAGTACTTC CASSDLVGETQYF
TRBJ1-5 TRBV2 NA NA TGTGCCAGCAGTGATTGGAGTTTCTGGACAAATCAGCCCCAGCATTTT CASSDWSFWTNQPQHF
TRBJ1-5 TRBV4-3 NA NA TGCGCCAGCAGCCAAGAAGGGCGGCAGCCCCAGCATTTT CASSQEGRQPQHF
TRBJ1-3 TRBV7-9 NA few TGTGCCAGCAGCCAAAGCCTACAGGGATTTGGAAACACCATATATTTT CASSQSLQGFGNTIYF
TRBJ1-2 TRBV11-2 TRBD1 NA TGTGCCAGCAGCTACCCCCTAGGGACAGGGGGTAAGGGCTACACCTTC CASSYPLGTGGKGYTF
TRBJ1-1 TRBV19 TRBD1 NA TGTGCCAGTAGTACCAACAGGGGGTCCGCGAACACTGAAGCTTTCTTT CASSTNRGSANTEAFF
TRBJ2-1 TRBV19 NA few TGTGCCAGTAGTGGTAGAGAATTTAACAATGAGCAGTTCTTC CASSGREFNNEQFF
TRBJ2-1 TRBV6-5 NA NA TGTGCCAGCACCTCACCCAGGGGGGTGCATGAGCAGTTCTTC CASTSPRGVHEQFF
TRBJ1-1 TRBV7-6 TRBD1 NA TGTGCCAGCAGCTTAGAGGGGGCTGATGACACTGAAGCTTTCTTT CASSLEGADDTEAFF
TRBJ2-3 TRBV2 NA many TGTGCCAGCAGTGTTGGGGGGACAGATACGCAGTATTTT CASSVGGTDTQYF
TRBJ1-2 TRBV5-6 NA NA TGTGCCAGCAGCCAAAACGACAGGTTCGACTATGGCTACACCTTC CASSQNDRFDYGYTF
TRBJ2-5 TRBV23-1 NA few TGCGCCAGCAGTCAATCAGGGAAACAGGGAAGGTCAGAGACCCAGTACTTC CASSQSGKQGRSETQYF
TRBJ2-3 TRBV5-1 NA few TGCGCCAGCAGCTTGGCCCGACGGGACGACACAGATACGCAGTATTTT CASSLARRDDTDTQYF
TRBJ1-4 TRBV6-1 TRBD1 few TGTGCCAGCAGTGAAGCGCTTCAGGACAGGGCCCATGAAAAACTGTTTTTT CASSEALQDRAHEKLFF
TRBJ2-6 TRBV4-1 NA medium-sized TGCGCCAGCAGCCAAGAAGCGGGCTCTGGGGCCAACGTCCTGACTTTC CASSQEAGSGANVLTF
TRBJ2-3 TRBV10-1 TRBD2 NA TGCGCCAGCAGTGAGCCCTCCTTCTTAGCGGGAGGCACCACAGATACGCAGTATTTT CASSEPSFLAGGTTDTQYF
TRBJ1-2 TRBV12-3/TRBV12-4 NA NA TGTGCCAGCAGTCCCGACCGAGCCTATGGCTACACCTTC CASSPDRAYGYTF
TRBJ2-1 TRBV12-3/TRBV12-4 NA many TGTGCCAGCAGGAGGGGGGACATATCCTACAATGAGCAGTTCTTC CASRRGDISYNEQFF
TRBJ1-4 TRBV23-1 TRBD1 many TGCGCCAGCAGTCCAGGGGGCGCAACTAATGAAAAACTGTTTTTT CASSPGGATNEKLFF
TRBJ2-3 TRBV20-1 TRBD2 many TGCAGTGCCTTACCCTTAGCGGGCCTGGGGGATACGCAGTATTTT CSALPLAGLGDTQYF
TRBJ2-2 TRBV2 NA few TGTGCCAGCAGAGGCCGCCCCCCCGGGGGCCTGAACACCGGGGAGCTGTTTTTT CASRGRPPGGLNTGELFF